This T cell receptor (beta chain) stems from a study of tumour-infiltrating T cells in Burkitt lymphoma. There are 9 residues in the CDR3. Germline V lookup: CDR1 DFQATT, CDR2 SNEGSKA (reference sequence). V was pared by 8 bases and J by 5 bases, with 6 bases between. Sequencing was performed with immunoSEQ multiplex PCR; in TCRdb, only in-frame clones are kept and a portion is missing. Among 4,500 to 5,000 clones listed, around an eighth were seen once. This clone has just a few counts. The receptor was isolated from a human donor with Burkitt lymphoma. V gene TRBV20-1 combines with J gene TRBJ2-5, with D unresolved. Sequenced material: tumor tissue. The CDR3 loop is CSPKETQYF. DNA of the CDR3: TGCAGTCCGAAGGAGACCCAGTACTTC.